This T cell receptor beta chain was sequenced in a study of OX40 agonist ivuxolimab in advanced cancers. On the study more broadly: Melanoma, hepatocellular carcinoma, head and neck or renal cell cancer occurred in dose-escalation patients. Aged roughly 20 to 79 with a mean of 60 years, they were almost 85% male. Under the entry rules, prior anti-PD-1, anti-PD-L1 or anti-CTLA-4 therapy was allowed, and less than 50% had some. Regarding the study as a whole: CD8+ T cells showed, on average, more clonal expansion than CD4+ cells.

The V segment lost 4 bases and the J segment 4 bases; nucleotides outside the gene matches: 7. CDR3 length equals 16 residues. The germline gives CDR1 LNHDA, CDR2 SQIVND (reference sequence). A word on this clone: Antigen specificity is unknown.

Assay: immunoSEQ multiplex PCR; the TCRdb copy retains only in-frame clones and omits some. Of just over 60,000 clones detected, roughly 90% appear once; the ten largest clones hold 0.6% to 0.8%. This clonotype originated in an adult with an advanced solid tumor such as melanoma, head and neck, liver or kidney cancer. The V call is TRBV19, the J call TRBJ2-2, with TRBD1 identical over 9 bases. The specimen comprised CD4+ or CD8+ T cells sorted from blood, sampled in a trial of the OX40 agonist ivuxolimab. CDR3 sequence reads: CASSTPGQGTTGELFF. CDR3 bases: TGTGCCAGTAGTACGCCGGGACAGGGAACCACCGGGGAGCTGTTTTTT.